This TCR beta chain stems from a study of T-cell reconstitution after alpha-beta-depleted transplantation in children. This clonotype came up many times. In germline, CDR1 is SGHVS, CDR2 FQNEAQ. With 6 bases removed from V and 4 bases from J, the gap between germline ends came to 17 bases. The CDR3 totals 15 residues. The authors prepared the TCRbeta library with unique molecular identifiers. TCRdb re-called the PCR reads with MiXCR, one entry per CDR3 protein. The data hold a few hundred thousand distinct CDR3 sequences, with approximately 9.8% observed a single time. The chain is built from TRBV7-8 and TRBJ2-3; the D is unclear. The sequence derives from a human donor who donated a stem cell graft to a child with SCID. The sample consisted of PBMCs from the stem cell graft donor, taken from the stem cell graft. The CDR3 coding sequence is TGTGCCAGCAGTCGTAGAGTCCAGGAGTCAGATACGCAGTATTTT. Its translation is CASSRRVQESDTQYF.